The 14 T cell receptor beta chains presented below share a single source sample, sequenced in a study of vaccination effects on CD4 cells after COVID-19 (dated by TCRdb to between 2020 and 2023). The protocol used for the library was the immunoSEQ multiplex PCR assay. TCRdb took over this immuneACCESS table, retaining in-frame rearrangements with V and J assigned. Such tables are incomplete; in checked studies, under half of the missing clones stem from an unresolved V gene, and the remainder is unexplained. For this sample the table gives 45,000 to 60,000 clones, of which around three quarters were detected only once. The ten largest clones represent around 3.3% of the sample. These receptors have no identified antigens. After less than eleven days of culture, CD4+ T cells were isolated with the EasySep CD4+ T cell isolation kit. The material was CD4+ T cells from PBMCs cultured without peptide, obtained before COVID-19 vaccination. These receptors were taken from a human donor who received a COVID-19 vaccine.

This chain links TRBV2 with TRBJ1-5; no clear D. Trimming pared 7 bases from V and 4 bases from J, leaving 11 bases between. Germline V gives CDR1 SNHLY, CDR2 FYNNEI. The CDR3 consists of 13 residues. DNA for the CDR3: TGTGCCAGCAATCTCGGGCCTAATCAGCCCCAGCATTTT. Translation gives CASNLGPNQPQHF.

The chain uses TRBV27 and TRBJ1-2; D gene uncertain. CDR1 is MNHEY, CDR2 SMNVEV, per germline (reference sequence). Trimming took 7 bases from V and 4 from J, leaving 16 bases between them. There are 14 residues in the CDR3. CDR3 region: CASTGDPAVYGYTF. For the CDR3, the DNA is TGTGCCAGCACTGGAGACCCGGCCGTCTATGGCTACACCTTC.

The V gene is TRBV2, the J gene TRBJ2-5, with D perhaps matching TRBD2 (5 bases). The V end lost 1 base, the J end lost 4 bases, and 7 bases lay between the germline ends. The CDR3 loop spans 13 amino acids. Looked up from germline, CDR1 is SNHLY and CDR2 is FYNNEI. In nucleotides, the CDR3 is TGTGCCAGCAGTGAAGGGACTGGAGAGACCCAGTACTTC. Translating gives CASSEGTGETQYF. Filled out from reference TRBV2 and TRBJ2-5, the complete variable domain reads EPEVTQTPSHQVTQMGQEVILRCVPISNHLYFYWYRQILGQKVEFLVSFYNNEISEKSEIFDDQFSVERPDGSNFTLKIRSTKLEDSAMYFCASSEGTGETQYFGPGTRLLVL.

This clone was seen more than once but under ten times. The V gene is TRBV7-2, the J gene TRBJ1-2, with D possibly being TRBD1 (5 bases). The CDR3 consists of 15 residues. V was clipped by 3 bases and J by 5 bases, with 16 bases between them. Germline V CDR1 and CDR2: SGHTA, FQGNSA. The CDR3 coding sequence is TGTGCCAGCAGCTTGGCAGAGGGGTCCGGGTATGGCTACACCTTC. Translation gives CASSLAEGSGYGYTF. The full variable domain, with the rest looked up from reference TRBV7-2 and TRBJ1-2, is GAGVSQSPSNKVTEKGKDVELRCDPISGHTALYWYRQSLGQGLEFLIYFQGNSAPDKSGLPSDRFSAERTGGSVSTLTIQRTQQEDSAVYLCASSLAEGSGYGYTFGSGTRLTVV.

The chain combines TRBV19 with TRBJ1-5, with D unresolved. The V gene lost 7 bases and the J gene lost 0 bases, with 13 bases spanning the gap. The CDR3 has 15 amino acids. Germline CDR1 and CDR2: LNHDA and SQIVND (reference sequence). The CDR3 DNA follows: TGTGCCAGTAAGGAAGGCCACAATAGCAATCAGCCCCAGCATTTT. It encodes CASKEGHNSNQPQHF.

CDR3 in amino acids: CASSPRQGGNSPLHF. DNA for the CDR3: TGTGCCAGCAGTCCCCGACAGGGAGGCAATTCACCCCTCCACTTT. The genes are TRBV6-2 or TRBV6-3 and TRBJ1-6; 7 bases match TRBD1. This CDR3 comprises 15 residues. Germline V gene sequence: CDR1 MNHEY, CDR2 SVGEGT. The junction had 8 bases not matched to a gene; V was cut back by 5 bases and J by 7 bases.

The genes are TRBV5-8 and TRBJ2-3; D not certain. Germline V gene sequence: CDR1 SGHTS, CDR2 YDEGEE. V dropped 4 bases and J dropped 7 bases, with 13 bases sitting between them. CDR3 size: 13 residues. CDR3 in DNA: TGTGCCAGCAGCCCTCTTGTCGTGAATACGCAGTATTTT. It specifies CASSPLVVNTQYF.

The chain's CDR3 is CASSIYTDTQYF. The CDR3, as DNA: TGTGCCAGCAGCATCTATACAGATACGCAGTATTTT. This chain links TRBV2 with TRBJ2-3; D unresolved. Trimming removed 6 bases from V and 3 bases from J, with 7 bases in between. The CDR3 extends over 12 amino acids. Germline CDR1 is SNHLY and CDR2 is FYNNEI.

The rearrangement links TRBV4-2 to TRBJ2-7, with D maybe TRBD1 (6 bases). CDR3 size: 15 residues. The germline CDR1 and CDR2 sequences are LGHNA and YNFKEQ. Deletions cut 7 bases from V and 2 bases from J, with 18 bases between. CDR3 in DNA: TGTGCCAGCACCCTAAGCGCTCAGGGGACCTACGAGCAGTACGTC. As protein: CASTLSAQGTYEQYV.

The chain combines TRBV6-5 with TRBJ2-7; the D is unclear. V dropped 5 bases and J dropped 9 bases, with 20 bases sitting between them. CDR1 is MNHEY and CDR2 is SVGAGI in the germline V gene. The CDR3 is 14 amino acids. The CDR3 loop is CASSLARNKYWQYV. The CDR3 region has the DNA TGTGCCAGCAGTCTGGCTAGGAACAAGTATTGGCAGTACGTC.

In its sample, this clone was seen once. V usage is TRBV21-1 and J usage is TRBJ1-2; the table's D call, TRBD1, was not checked against the DNA. TRBV21-1 is flagged as a pseudogene. This CDR3 comprises 16 residues. CDR3 region: CASSPEWGVLSYGYTF. CDR3 DNA sequence: TGTGCCAGCAGCCCCGAATGGGGCGTCTTATCCTATGGCTACACCTTC.

The J gene is TRBJ2-5, the V gene TRBV12-3 or TRBV12-4; no definite D call. This CDR3 has 12 residues. The V end was cut by 5 bases, the J end by 13 bases, with 17 bases between. CDR3 loop: CASSPRIFPRYF. The CDR3 nucleotides read TGTGCCAGCAGTCCCCGGATCTTCCCTAGGTACTTC.

The CDR3 protein is CASSLSVAGFAEAFF. Written as DNA, the CDR3 is TGCGCCAGCAGCCTGTCAGTGGCAGGGTTCGCTGAAGCTTTCTTT. The genes are TRBV5-1 and TRBJ1-1, with D maybe TRBD1 (5 bases). Trimming removed 4 bases from V and 6 bases from J, with 19 bases in between. The CDR3 spans 15 residues. Looked up from germline, CDR1 is SGHRS and CDR2 is YFSETQ. Full variable domain (rest looked up from reference TRBV5-1 and TRBJ1-1): KAGVTQTPRYLIKTRGQQVTLSCSPISGHRSVSWYQQTPGQGLQFLFEYFSETQRNKGNFPGRFSGRQFSNSRSEMNVSTLELGDSALYLCASSLSVAGFAEAFFGQGTRLTVV.

The rearrangement links TRBV11-2 to TRBJ2-3; TRBD2 matches at 11 bases. The germline CDR1 and CDR2 sequences are SGHAT and FQNNGV. After removal of 4 bases from V and 4 bases from J, the junction contained 7 bases not matched to a gene. The CDR3 runs to 16 residues. The CDR3 DNA is TGTGCCAGCAGCTACCTTAGCGGGGGGGCGGCAGATACGCAGTATTTT. It specifies CASSYLSGGAADTQYF.